The 26 T cell receptor beta chains below all came from one sample that was sequenced in a study of OX40 agonist ivuxolimab in advanced cancers. Some clones are missing from TCRdb's copy, which holds only in-frame ones; the method was immunoSEQ multiplex PCR. The sample includes tens of thousands of clones, about 89% of them seen just once. This material consisted of CD4+ or CD8+ T cells sorted from blood, taken in a trial of the OX40 agonist ivuxolimab. All receptors derive from an adult with an advanced solid tumor such as melanoma, head and neck, liver or kidney cancer.

The V call is TRBV7-8, the J call TRBJ2-2; D is ambiguous. The V gene's germline CDR1 is SGHVS and CDR2 FQNEAQ. V dropped 0 bases and J dropped 7 bases, with 6 bases sitting between them. The CDR3 extends over 13 amino acids. DNA for the CDR3: TGTGCCAGCAGCTTAGCCTTGGTCGGGGAGCTGTTTTTT. The encoded protein is CASSLALVGELFF.

The rearrangement links TRBV9 to TRBJ2-5, with D possibly being TRBD1 (6 bases). There are 15 residues in the CDR3. V shed 5 bases and J shed 2 bases, with 16 bases lying between them. The germline gives CDR1 SGDLS, CDR2 YYNGEE. In nucleotides, the CDR3 is TGTGCCAGCAGTGCGGCCGGGACACCACAAGAGACCCAGTACTTC. It codes for CASSAAGTPQETQYF.

V usage is TRBV7-3 and J usage is TRBJ2-4, with 7 bases fitting TRBD1. This CDR3 has 15 amino acids. Germline V lookup: CDR1 SGHTA, CDR2 FQGTGA. The trim removed 2 bases at V and 3 bases at J, leaving 4 bases unmatched. CDR3 in amino acids: CASSLLAGGKNIQYF. As DNA, the CDR3 is TGTGCCAGCAGCTTATTAGCAGGGGGCAAAAACATTCAGTACTTC.

The chain links TRBV28 to TRBJ1-1; D ambiguous. Germline V gene lookup returns CDR1 MDHEN and CDR2 SYDVKM. CDR3 length: 13 amino acids. V lost 7 bases to trimming and J lost 0 bases, with 9 bases between them. CDR3 loop: CASIGRMNTEAFF. DNA of the CDR3: TGTGCCAGCATAGGACGCATGAACACTGAAGCTTTCTTT.

The chain carries TRBV5-1 and TRBJ2-3; a possible D gene is TRBD2 (6 bases). V lost 3 bases and J lost 2, with 10 bases in between. Germline assignment: CDR1 SGHRS and CDR2 YFSETQ. The CDR3 contains 14 residues. This CDR3 is CASSSRLVTDTQYF. CDR3 coding DNA: TGCGCCAGCAGCTCTAGACTAGTCACAGATACGCAGTATTTT.

The chain has TRBV10-3 and TRBJ2-7; tentatively, D is TRBD1 (6 bases). CDR1 ENHRY and CDR2 SYGVKD come from the germline V gene. The length of the CDR3 is 11 residues. Trimming took off 4 bases at V and 7 bases at J, with 8 bases between the two ends. This chain's CDR3 is CAISGGQEQYF. For the CDR3, the DNA is TGTGCCATCAGTGGGGGGCAGGAGCAGTACTTC.

This clone appeared a few times. This chain connects TRBV27 to TRBJ1-2; 9 bases are shared with TRBD1. The V and J ends lost 6 bases and 8 bases, in that order; junction bases with no gene match: 7. Germline assignment: CDR1 MNHEY and CDR2 SMNVEV (reference sequence). The CDR3 consists of 13 residues. The CDR3 reads CASSLQGARGYTF. CDR3 nucleotides: TGTGCCAGCAGCTTACAGGGGGCTAGGGGCTACACCTTC.

V gene TRBV28 combines with J gene TRBJ2-3, with D perhaps matching TRBD2 (5 bases). In germline, CDR1 is MDHEN, CDR2 SYDVKM. The CDR3 sequence is 12 residues long. Trimming removed 5 bases at V and 5 bases at J, with 8 bases between. CDR3 nucleotides: TGTGCCAGCAGTCTAGGACTAGATACGCAGTATTTT. It codes for CASSLGLDTQYF.

The genes are TRBV9 and TRBJ2-5; D is ambiguous. Trimming removed 0 bases from V and 0 bases from J, with 6 bases in between. This CDR3 contains 14 residues. Per the germline V gene, CDR1 is SGDLS and CDR2 is YYNGEE. The CDR3 here is CASSVDDYQETQYF. CDR3 bases: TGTGCCAGCAGCGTAGACGACTACCAAGAGACCCAGTACTTC. Using reference TRBV9 and TRBJ2-5 for the parts outside the CDR3, the full variable domain is DSGVTQTPKHLITATGQRVTLRCSPRSGDLSVYWYQQSLDQGLQFLIQYYNGEERAKGNILERFSAQQFPDLHSELNLSSLELGDSALYFCASSVDDYQETQYFGPGTRLLVL.

V usage is TRBV13 and J usage is TRBJ2-3, with no clear D. The CDR3 is made up of 12 amino acids. The germline V gene has CDR1 PRHDT and CDR2 FYEKMQ (reference sequence). V lost 3 bases, J lost 0 bases, and 1 base lay in between. The CDR3 sequence: CASSFSTDTQYF. Written as DNA, the CDR3 is TGTGCCAGCAGCTTCAGCACAGATACGCAGTATTTT.

This chain connects TRBV30 to TRBJ2-1, with D possibly being TRBD2 (6 bases). CDR3 length equals 15 residues. CDR1 is GTSNPN and CDR2 is SVGIG in the germline V gene (reference sequence). Trimming shortened V by 0 bases and J by 7 bases, and 16 bases separated the two germline ends. The CDR3 spells CAWSVWREKRNEQFF. The DNA for the CDR3 is TGTGCCTGGAGTGTATGGAGGGAGAAAAGGAATGAGCAGTTCTTC.

This clone was seen only once. The chain joins TRBV28 to TRBJ2-1; D tentatively fits TRBD1 or TRBD2 (6 bases each). The CDR3 is made up of 16 amino acids. Germline V CDR1 and CDR2: MDHEN, SYDVKM. Trimming cost V 5 bases and J 2 bases, with 16 bases left between them. The DNA for the CDR3 is TGTGCCAGCAGTAATCCCCAGGGGAGGCCCTACAATGAGCAGTTCTTC. Protein product: CASSNPQGRPYNEQFF.

This rearrangement joins TRBV9 to TRBJ2-1; no definite D call. The germline gives CDR1 SGDLS, CDR2 YYNGEE. Trimming pared 0 bases from V and 7 bases from J, leaving 8 bases between. The CDR3 is 13 residues long. The CDR3 DNA follows: TGTGCCAGCAGCGTAGGAGATAGGAATGAGCAGTTCTTC. Its translation is CASSVGDRNEQFF.

The chain joins TRBV28 to TRBJ1-5; D is uncertain. V lost 3 bases to trimming and J lost 0 bases, with 6 bases between them. The CDR3 totals 14 residues. CDR1 is MDHEN and CDR2 is SYDVKM in the germline V gene. CDR3 loop: CASSFVYSNQPQHF. The DNA of the CDR3 is TGTGCCAGCAGTTTCGTTTATAGCAATCAGCCCCAGCATTTT.

This sequence joins TRBV27 and TRBJ2-2; D is unclear. Deletions cut 6 bases from V and 6 bases from J, with 8 bases between. This CDR3 contains 12 residues. In germline, CDR1 is MNHEY, CDR2 SMNVEV (reference sequence). The DNA for the CDR3 is TGTGCCAGCAGGGGGTCGGCCGGGGAGCTGTTTTTT. This encodes CASRGSAGELFF.

This clone was counted only a few times. The CDR3 protein is CAISGTRTTYEQYV. The CDR3 DNA reads as TGTGCCATCAGTGGCACAAGGACCACCTACGAGCAGTACGTC. The chain couples TRBV10-3 to TRBJ2-7; D remains ambiguous. Per the germline V gene, CDR1 is ENHRY and CDR2 is SYGVKD. This CDR3 comprises 14 residues. Trimming removed 4 bases at V and 2 bases at J, with 12 bases between.

The rearrangement uses TRBV7-9 and TRBJ2-3; possibly TRBD1 or TRBD2 for D (6 bases each). V was trimmed by 4 bases and J by 2 bases, leaving 13 bases between them. The CDR3 runs to 15 residues. The germline V gene has CDR1 SEHNR and CDR2 FQNEAQ (reference sequence). CDR3 sequence reads: CASSYPGEDTDTQYF. In DNA, the CDR3 is TGTGCCAGCAGCTACCCAGGGGAGGACACAGATACGCAGTATTTT.

CDR3 residues: CASSKRGDPTYEQYF. The CDR3 DNA is TGTGCCAGTAGTAAGCGGGGGGACCCAACCTACGAGCAGTACTTC. This chain joins TRBV19 and TRBJ2-7; 9 bases fit TRBD2. Trimming at V came to 4 bases and at J to 2 bases, leaving 6 bases not matched to a gene. Germline CDR1 and CDR2: LNHDA and SQIVND (reference sequence). This CDR3 is 15 amino acids long.

This chain joins TRBV27 and TRBJ2-3, with 9 positions matching TRBD2. The length of the CDR3 is 14 residues. Germline CDR1 MNHEY, CDR2 SMNVEV (reference sequence). V gave up 5 bases and J gave up 7 bases; unmatched junction bases: 7. The CDR3 nucleotides read TGTGCCAGCAGTCCCCTCAGCGGGAGGAATACGCAGTATTTT. Its protein is CASSPLSGRNTQYF.

V is TRBV11-2 and J is TRBJ2-4, with D possibly being TRBD2 (6 bases). The ends were cut back, 1 base at V and 6 bases at J, with 7 bases in the middle. The CDR3 consists of 13 residues. Germline CDR1 SGHAT, CDR2 FQNNGV. The CDR3 reads CASSLGGLNIQYF. The CDR3 DNA is TGTGCCAGCAGCTTAGGGGGACTAAACATTCAGTACTTC.

The CDR3 bases are TGTGCCAGCAGCTTAGTGGATATTAATGAAAAACTGTTTTTT. This codes for CASSLVDINEKLFF. The rearrangement links TRBV7-9 to TRBJ1-4, with D hard to call. V lost 1 base to trimming and J lost 4 bases, with 7 bases between them. In germline, CDR1 is SEHNR, CDR2 FQNEAQ (reference sequence). There are 14 residues in the CDR3.

The chain uses TRBV15 and TRBJ1-4; maybe TRBD1 (6 bases). Trimming cost V 2 bases and J 2 bases, with 9 bases left between them. The length of the CDR3 is 15 residues. Germline V lookup: CDR1 LNHNV, CDR2 YYDKDF (reference sequence). In DNA, the CDR3 is TGTGCCACCAGCAGACGGACAGTTACTAATGAAAAACTGTTTTTT. It yields the protein CATSRRTVTNEKLFF.

This chain uses TRBV5-6 with TRBJ1-2; D is unclear. Germline CDR1 reads SGHDT; CDR2 reads YYEEEE. CDR3 length: 13 residues. Trimming took 0 bases from V and 7 from J, leaving 10 bases between them. The CDR3 protein is CASSLEWEGGYTF. DNA for the CDR3: TGTGCCAGCAGCTTGGAATGGGAGGGTGGCTACACCTTC.

The chain has TRBV25-1 and TRBJ2-7; TRBD1 might be the D (6 bases). The V end was cut by 3 bases, the J end by 5 bases, with 20 bases between. Germline CDR1 and CDR2: MGHDK and SYGVNS. This CDR3 comprises 16 residues. The CDR3 reads CASSDLKQGKAHEQYF. The CDR3 nucleotides read TGTGCCAGCAGTGATCTAAAACAGGGAAAGGCCCACGAGCAGTACTTC.

The CDR3: CASSSTGVGEKLFF. In nucleotides, the CDR3 is TGTGCCAGCAGTTCCACAGGAGTAGGTGAAAAACTGTTTTTT. The chain has TRBV27 and TRBJ1-4, with D perhaps TRBD1 (5 bases). Trimming cost V 4 bases and J 7 bases, with 13 bases left between them. Germline V gene lookup returns CDR1 MNHEY and CDR2 SMNVEV (reference sequence). The CDR3 runs 14 residues.

J is TRBJ1-5 and V is TRBV9; D is unresolved. Germline CDR1 reads SGDLS; CDR2 reads YYNGEE. V lost 3 bases to trimming and J lost 3 bases, with 10 bases between them. The CDR3 is 14 residues long. The CDR3 loop is CASSDNVANQPQHF. The CDR3 DNA sequence: TGTGCCAGCAGCGACAACGTTGCCAATCAGCCCCAGCATTTT.